The 3 T cell receptor beta chains given below trace back to one sample, sequenced in a study of shared clonotypes between healthy human individuals. Sequencing was performed with immunoSEQ multiplex PCR; in TCRdb, only in-frame clones are kept and a portion is missing. The sample carries some 2 million clones, 85% to 95% recorded once. Naive CD8 isolation took CD45RO-negative cells positively selected for CCR7 and excluded terminally differentiated effector memory CD45RA+ cells. Input material: naive CD8+ T cells sorted from blood. The origin of the receptors is a young man in good health.

This rearrangement joins TRBV7-2 to TRBJ2-7; D unclear. Germline-derived CDR1 and CDR2 are SGHTA and FQGNSA. The germline V and J ends were trimmed by 6 bases and 0 bases, with 15 bases remaining between them. The CDR3 spans 15 residues. The CDR3 nucleotides read TGTGCCAGCAGTCAGTCGGGTTTCAGCTCCTACGAGCAGTACTTC. Its translation: CASSQSGFSSYEQYF.

The V and J genes are TRBV4-1 and TRBJ1-2; possible D gene TRBD1, 5 bases. Trimming took off 0 bases at V and 7 bases at J, with 24 bases between the two ends. Germline CDR1 is MGHRA and CDR2 is YSYEKL. There are 18 residues in the CDR3. The CDR3 nucleotides are TGCGCCAGCAGCCAAGAGGTCAGTTCGGGCACCCTCAGGGTTGGCTACACCTTC. Amino acid sequence: CASSQEVSSGTLRVGYTF.

The chain is built from TRBV19 and TRBJ1-5; 9 bases match TRBD1. J gave up 5 bases and V 1 base, and 9 bases lay outside the gene matches. The germline V gene has CDR1 LNHDA and CDR2 SQIVND (reference sequence). The CDR3 spans 17 residues. CDR3 nucleotide sequence: TGTGCCAGTAGTATAGGGAACGGGGGACAGGGTTATCAGCCCCAGCATTTT. It is translated as CASSIGNGGQGYQPQHF.